Reported below is one TCR beta chain. With the read ending 3 residues before the CDR3 end, the germline J gene is used to fill in that end. The sample belongs to a study of Tregs in tolerant kidney transplant recipients. Clones were sequenced by immunoSEQ multiplex PCR, and TCRdb holds only the in-frame ones, with some missing. This sample contains fewer than 55,000 clones. Unmatched junction bases numbered 7, after V lost 8 bases and J lost 5 bases. Germline V gene lookup returns CDR1 LNHDA and CDR2 SQIVND (reference sequence). The CDR3 has 13 amino acids. The sequence derives from a human donor who received a combined kidney and bone marrow transplant. The material was CD4+ T cells from blood, obtained before the transplant. This chain joins TRBV19 and TRBJ2-5, with TRBD2 matching 8 bases. The CDR3 DNA, read in part, is TGTGCCAGTGCCTCTCGGGGGGGGGAGACC. This sequence encodes CASASRGGET. The entire CDR3 reads CASASRGGETQYF.